This T cell receptor (beta chain) was identified in a study of cytomegalovirus exposure and HLA in healthy donors. Study summary: Researchers previously reported finding 117 million unique TCR beta sequences from roughly 180 million T cells.

Study-level results: For most TCR sequences rarity was the rule, although some public TCRs occurred in many donors. Using the classifier, cytomegalovirus status was reportedly diagnosed with high specificity and sensitivity.

The CDR3 has 14 amino acids. Per germline, CDR1 LNHDA and CDR2 SQIVND (reference sequence). The V end was cut by 8 bases, the J end by 0 bases, with 11 bases between. Primers included in the PCR were 60 Vbeta and 13 Jbeta primers. Repertoires were generated with immunoSEQ multiplex PCR, while TCRdb's copy carries only in-frame clones and drops some. In the table there are 210,000 or so clones, more than 70% of which are singletons. On this clone itself: The antigen remains undetermined.

Healthy bone marrow donors made up the cohort. The TCR originated in a human donor in good health. The sequenced material came from PBMCs. V gene TRBV19 combines with J gene TRBJ1-5; tentative D call: TRBD1 (6 bases). The DNA of the CDR3 is TGTGCCAGTCACGGGACATTTAGCAATCAGCCCCAGCATTTT. Translated, it gives CASHGTFSNQPQHF.